These T cell receptor beta chains were read from a single sample in a study of blood T cells in healthy people across ages. Each CDR3 protein gets one entry after TCRdb re-called the 5' RACE reads with MiXCR. Of 650,000 to 800,000 distinct CDR3 sequences detected, under 55% appear once; the ten largest clones hold around 21%. What was sequenced was blood. These receptors all come from a man aged 60 to 75 in good health. Each CDR3 is given with its conserved first and last residue. A D gene is named only where the DNA matches it firmly. Clone size is not always given. Where it is, it says once, few, many or a class for expanded clones.

clone_size j_call v_call d_call cdr3_nt cdr3_aa
few TRBJ1-5 TRBV30 NA TGTGCCTGGAGTGTGGACAGCCGCAATCAGCCCCAGCATTTT CAWSVDSRNQPQHF
NA TRBJ2-3 TRBV12-5 NA TGTGCTAGTGGTTTGGGGAGATCGATCACAGATGTGGAGTATTTT CASGLGRSITDVEYF
NA TRBJ2-7 TRBV12-5 NA TGTGCTAGTGGTTTGAAAGCGCAACTGGGGTACGAGCAGTACTTC CASGLKAQLGYEQYF
few TRBJ2-7 TRBV28 NA TGTGCCAGCAAGGTGGGGAACCCTTCCTACGAGCAGTACTTC CASKVGNPSYEQYF
few TRBJ2-7 TRBV10-3 NA TGTGCCATCGGGGGGGACAGCTCCTACGAGCAGTACTTC CAIGGDSSYEQYF
few TRBJ2-3 TRBV29-1 TRBD2 TGCAGCGTTGTACTGGGGGGGGGCACAGATACGCAGTATTTT CSVVLGGGTDTQYF
NA TRBJ2-3 TRBV5-4 TRBD2 TGTGCCAGCACTAGCGGGGGAAGCACAGATACGCAGTATTTT CASTSGGSTDTQYF
NA TRBJ2-7 TRBV4-1 NA TGCGCCAGCAGCCCAGAGGGATTCTACAATGAGCAGTACTTC CASSPEGFYNEQYF
NA TRBJ2-5 TRBV13 NA TGTGCCAGCAGCCTCCAGAGGGCCTCAGCGGGAGAGACCCAGTACTTC CASSLQRASAGETQYF
NA TRBJ1-1 TRBV2 NA TGTGCCAGCAGCTTAGACGTAATGAACACTGAAGCTTTCTTT CASSLDVMNTEAFF
few TRBJ2-5 TRBV6-5 NA TGTGCCAGCAGTTACTCTGTGGCTACTGGGAAGAGGGGCCACGAGACCCAGTACTTC CASSYSVATGKRGHETQYF
few TRBJ1-4 TRBV5-6 NA TGTGCCAGCAGCTTGTCAGGGTCATTTAATGAAAAACTGTTTTTT CASSLSGSFNEKLFF
many TRBJ2-1 TRBV3-1 TRBD2 TGTGCCAGCAGTTTATCCGGGGGGGCCAATGAGCAGTTCTTC CASSLSGGANEQFF
NA TRBJ1-6 TRBV3-1 TRBD1 TGTGCCAGCAGCCTGACAGGGGCCGATTCACCCCTCCACTTT CASSLTGADSPLHF
few TRBJ1-5 TRBV12-3/TRBV12-4 TRBD1 TGTGCCAGCACCCAGGACAGGGTCCATTCCCTGGTGGGCAATCAGCCCCAGCATTTT CASTQDRVHSLVGNQPQHF
NA TRBJ2-3 TRBV11-2 NA TGTGCCAGCAGCTTAAGCCGCTTGGCCCACACAGATACGCAGTATTTT CASSLSRLAHTDTQYF
NA TRBJ2-3 TRBV7-6 TRBD2 TGTGCCAGCAGCCCGGTCGGGACTAGCGGGGGGCGGGATACGCAGTATTTT CASSPVGTSGGRDTQYF
NA TRBJ2-5 TRBV4-1 NA TGCGCCAGCAGCCAAGATCTCGGTGGAGGCAATGAGCAGTACTTC CASSQDLGGGNEQYF
NA TRBJ2-3 TRBV5-1 TRBD1 TGCGCCAGCAGCTCCGGGACAGCCACAGATACGCAGTATTTT CASSSGTATDTQYF
few TRBJ1-4 TRBV7-8 TRBD1 TGTGCCAGCAGCGCTAGACAGGGCTCTAATGAAAAACTGTTTTTT CASSARQGSNEKLFF
NA TRBJ2-3 TRBV6-6 TRBD1 TGTGCCAGCAGCCCGACAGGGATATCAGGCACAGATACGCAGTATTTT CASSPTGISGTDTQYF
NA TRBJ1-2 TRBV7-8 TRBD1 TGTGCCAGCAGCTTAGACAGGGGGCAATCATCTGGCTACACCTTC CASSLDRGQSSGYTF
NA TRBJ1-4 TRBV29-1 NA TGCAGCGGTTGGACAGACGCTTCCGGAAAACTGTTTTTT CSGWTDASGKLFF
NA TRBJ2-5 TRBV20-1 TRBD2 TGCAGTGCTAGACGGCGGGGGGGCCACTTTCTCGAGACCCAGTACTTC CSARRRGGHFLETQYF
NA TRBJ1-2 TRBV3-1 NA TGTGCCAGCAGCCAAGATCGGGGAGTTCCGTATGGCTACACCTTC CASSQDRGVPYGYTF
NA TRBJ2-5 TRBV11-2 TRBD2 TGTGCCAGCAGCTTCTCTAGCGGGGTTGAGACCCAGTACTTC CASSFSSGVETQYF
few TRBJ1-5 TRBV7-2 NA TGTGCCAGCAGCCGGACGTTGTTGAGCAATCAGCCCCAGCATTTT CASSRTLLSNQPQHF
few TRBJ2-4 TRBV12-3/TRBV12-4 TRBD1 TGTGCCAGCAGATCCGGGACAGAGGACATTCAGTACTTC CASRSGTEDIQYF
NA TRBJ1-2 TRBV14 NA TGTGCCAGCAGCCAAGAAGATAGGGGTACCCTCTATGGCTACACCTTC CASSQEDRGTLYGYTF
NA TRBJ2-7 TRBV10-3 TRBD1 TGTGCCATCAGTGAGTCGGGGACAGGGCCGAGCTACTCCTACGAGCAGTACTTC CAISESGTGPSYSYEQYF
NA TRBJ2-7 TRBV12-3/TRBV12-4 NA TGTGCCAGCAGCCCCGAAATAGGGAACTACGAGCAGTACTTC CASSPEIGNYEQYF
few TRBJ2-5 TRBV7-2 TRBD2 TGTGCCAGCAGCTTAAACGGGGGGGGGCAAGAGACCCAGTACTTC CASSLNGGGQETQYF
once TRBJ1-2 TRBV24-1 NA TGTGCCACCAGTGATGGTGGAAACTATGGCTACACCTTC CATSDGGNYGYTF
NA TRBJ1-5 TRBV27 NA TGTGCCAGCAGTTTTGGGATAGGGGGCAATCAGCCCCAGCATTTT CASSFGIGGNQPQHF
NA TRBJ2-5 TRBV6-1 TRBD2 TGTGCCAGCGGACTAGCGGGGTACCAAGAGACCCAGTACTTC CASGLAGYQETQYF
NA TRBJ2-2 TRBV3-1 TRBD1 TGTGCCAGCACCTTGGGACAGGGGAACACCGGGGAGCTGTTTTTT CASTLGQGNTGELFF